This T cell receptor (beta chain) was captured in a study of T cell responses to AZD1222 COVID-19 vaccine. Study observations and caveats: Unmutated variant regions are reportedly targeted by nearly half of spike-specific TCRs.

Clones were read by immunoSEQ multiplex PCR, and TCRdb kept only the in-frame ones, dropping some. In the table there are over 150,000 clones, around 89% of which are singletons. The V end was cut by 0 bases, the J end by 1 base, with 3 bases between. CDR1 and CDR2 from the germline V gene are SEHNR and FQNEAQ (reference sequence). The CDR3 covers 13 residues. By share, this clone counts as medium-sized. Its antigen is unknown. The clonotype was recovered from an adult in good health. V usage is TRBV7-9 and J usage is TRBJ1-1, with unresolved D. This specimen was peripheral blood, taken on day 0 of AZD1222 vaccination. The CDR3 loop reads CASSLAQNTEAFF. The CDR3 coding sequence is TGTGCCAGCAGCTTAGCCCAGAACACTGAAGCTTTCTTT. The complete variable domain, with remaining parts taken from reference TRBV7-9 and TRBJ1-1, reads DTGVSQNPRHKITKRGQNVTFRCDPISEHNRLYWYRQTLGQGPEFLTYFQNEAQLEKSRLLSDRFSAERPKGSFSTLEIQRTEQGDSAMYLCASSLAQNTEAFFGQGTRLTVV.